This record looks at one TCR beta chain sequence and its context. Antigen unknown. Stated treatment: about 20 received Ad26.COV2.S at low or high dose, single or two shots; about 5 received placebo; per-sample allocation not given. Sample collection was performed on day 63 after the first vaccine or placebo injection. Boston provided a donor who was an adult aged 18-55 years. The sample belongs to a study of Ad26.COV2.S vaccination and SARS-CoV-2 variants. The assay was immunoSEQ multiplex PCR, and TCRdb's table has in-frame clones only and misses some. The table shows some 240,000 clones, with around 85% occurring only once. Whole-study findings and limits: Substantial response breadth was reportedly seen for spike-specific CD8+ and CD4+ T cells after vaccination. Total T cell responses, in the TCR breadth and depth analyses, may have been underestimated.

V was clipped by 2 bases and J by 5 bases, with 14 bases between them. Per the germline V gene, CDR1 is SGHTS and CDR2 is YDEGEE. This CDR3 contains 15 residues. This chain links TRBV5-8 with TRBJ2-1, with D perhaps TRBD1 (5 bases). This material consisted of peripheral blood, taken in a trial of Ad26.COV2.S vaccine versus placebo. This TCR was sampled from a person aged 18 to 59 who received the Ad26.COV2.S COVID-19 vaccine or a placebo. The DNA for the CDR3 is TGTGCCAGCAGCTTAGCTCAGGGTAATCACAATGAGCAGTTCTTC. Translating gives CASSLAQGNHNEQFF.